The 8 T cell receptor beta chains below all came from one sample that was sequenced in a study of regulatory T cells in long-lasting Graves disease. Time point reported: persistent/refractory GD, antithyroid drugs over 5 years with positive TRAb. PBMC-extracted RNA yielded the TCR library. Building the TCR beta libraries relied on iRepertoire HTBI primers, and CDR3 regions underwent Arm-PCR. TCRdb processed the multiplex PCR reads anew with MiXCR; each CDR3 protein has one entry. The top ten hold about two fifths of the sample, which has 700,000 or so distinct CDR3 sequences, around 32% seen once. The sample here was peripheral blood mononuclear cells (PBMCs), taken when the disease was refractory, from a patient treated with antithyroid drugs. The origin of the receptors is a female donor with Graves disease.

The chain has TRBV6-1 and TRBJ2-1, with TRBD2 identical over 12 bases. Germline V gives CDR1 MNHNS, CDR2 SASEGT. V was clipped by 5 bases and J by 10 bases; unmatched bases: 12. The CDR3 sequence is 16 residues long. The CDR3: CASSSAATSGSGEQFF. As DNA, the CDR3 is TGTGCCAGCAGTAGCGCTGCGACTAGCGGGAGCGGGGAGCAGTTCTTC.

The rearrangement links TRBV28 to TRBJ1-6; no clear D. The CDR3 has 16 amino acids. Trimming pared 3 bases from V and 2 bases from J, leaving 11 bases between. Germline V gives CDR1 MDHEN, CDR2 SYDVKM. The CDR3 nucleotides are TGTGCCAGCAGTTTCATAGCAGAGGCCTATAATTCACCCCTCCACTTT. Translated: CASSFIAEAYNSPLHF.

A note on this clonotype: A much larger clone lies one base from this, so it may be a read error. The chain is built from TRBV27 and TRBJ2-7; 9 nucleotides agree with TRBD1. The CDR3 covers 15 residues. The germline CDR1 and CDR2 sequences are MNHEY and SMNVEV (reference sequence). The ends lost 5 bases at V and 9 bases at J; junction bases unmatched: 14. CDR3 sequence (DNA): TGTGCCAGCAGTATACCGGGACAGGGTGATTGCGGGCAGTACTTC. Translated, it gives CASSIPGQGDCGQYF.

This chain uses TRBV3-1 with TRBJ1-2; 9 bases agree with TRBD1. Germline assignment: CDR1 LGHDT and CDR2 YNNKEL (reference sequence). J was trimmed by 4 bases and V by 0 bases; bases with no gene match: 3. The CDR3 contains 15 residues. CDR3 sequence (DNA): TGTGCCAGCAGCCAAGATACAGGGGGCGGCTATGGCTACACCTTC. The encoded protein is CASSQDTGGGYGYTF.

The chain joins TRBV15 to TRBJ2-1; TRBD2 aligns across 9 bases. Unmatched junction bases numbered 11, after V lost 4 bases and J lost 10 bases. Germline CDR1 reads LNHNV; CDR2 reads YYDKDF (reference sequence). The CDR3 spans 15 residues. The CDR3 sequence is CATSIKVAGELEQFF. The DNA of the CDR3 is TGTGCCACCAGCATCAAGGTAGCGGGAGAATTAGAGCAGTTCTTC.

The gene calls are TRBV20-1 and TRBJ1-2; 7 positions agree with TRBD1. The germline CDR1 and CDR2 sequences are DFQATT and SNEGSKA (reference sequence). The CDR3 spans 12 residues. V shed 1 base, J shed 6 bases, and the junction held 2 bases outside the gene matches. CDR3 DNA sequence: TGCAGTGCTAGAGGACAGGGTGATGGCTACACCTTC. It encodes CSARGQGDGYTF.

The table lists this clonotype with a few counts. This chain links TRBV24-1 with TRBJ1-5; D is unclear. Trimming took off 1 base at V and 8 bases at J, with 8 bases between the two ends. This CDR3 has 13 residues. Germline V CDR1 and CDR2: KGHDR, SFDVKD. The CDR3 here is CATSDFDIKPQHF. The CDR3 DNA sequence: TGTGCCACCAGTGATTTCGACATTAAGCCCCAGCATTTT.

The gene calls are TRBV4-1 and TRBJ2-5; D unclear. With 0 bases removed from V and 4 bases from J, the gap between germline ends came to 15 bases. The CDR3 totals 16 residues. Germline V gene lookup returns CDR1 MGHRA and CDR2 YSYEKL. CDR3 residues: CASSQDPGLQGETQYF. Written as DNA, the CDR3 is TGCGCCAGCAGCCAAGACCCCGGGTTGCAAGGAGAGACCCAGTACTTC.